This TCR beta chain is drawn from a study of T cells after yellow fever vaccination. MiXCR, applied by TCRdb to the 5' RACE reads, yields one record per CDR3 protein. The sample lists approximately 510,000 distinct CDR3 sequences, roughly a fifth occurring once. This clonotype was picked up a small number of times. The clonotype originates from a man younger than 35 who received the YFV17D yellow fever vaccine. The sample consisted of PBMCs, taken less than 25 days after the first yellow fever vaccination.

CDR3 region: CASSPRDRGLWNEQFF. The CDR3 DNA reads TGTGCCAGCAGCCCCCGAGACAGGGGCCTATGGAATGAGCAGTTCTTC. The rearrangement uses TRBV3-1 and TRBJ2-1, with 8 bases matching TRBD1. Unmatched junction bases numbered 12, after V lost 4 bases and J lost 7 bases. Germline V CDR1 and CDR2: LGHDT, YNNKEL (reference sequence). The CDR3 has 16 residues.